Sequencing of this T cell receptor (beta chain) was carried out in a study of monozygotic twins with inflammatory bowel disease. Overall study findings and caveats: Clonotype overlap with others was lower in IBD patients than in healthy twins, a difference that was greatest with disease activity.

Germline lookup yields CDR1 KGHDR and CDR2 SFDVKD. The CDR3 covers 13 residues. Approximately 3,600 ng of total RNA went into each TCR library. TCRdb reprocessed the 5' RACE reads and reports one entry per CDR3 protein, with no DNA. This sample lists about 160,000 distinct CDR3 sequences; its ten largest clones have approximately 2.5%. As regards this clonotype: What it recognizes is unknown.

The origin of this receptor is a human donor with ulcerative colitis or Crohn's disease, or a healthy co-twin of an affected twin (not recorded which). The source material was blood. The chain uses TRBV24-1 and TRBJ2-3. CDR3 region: CATSEKTADTQYF.